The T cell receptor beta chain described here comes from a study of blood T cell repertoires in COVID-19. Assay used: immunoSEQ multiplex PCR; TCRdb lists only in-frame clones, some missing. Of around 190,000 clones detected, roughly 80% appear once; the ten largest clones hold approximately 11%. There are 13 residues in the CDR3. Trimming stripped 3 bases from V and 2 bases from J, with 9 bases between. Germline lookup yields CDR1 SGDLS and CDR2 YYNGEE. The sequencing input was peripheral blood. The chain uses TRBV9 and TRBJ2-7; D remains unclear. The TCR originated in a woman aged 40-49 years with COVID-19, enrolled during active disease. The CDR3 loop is CASSGHDPYEQYF. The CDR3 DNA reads TGTGCCAGCAGCGGACACGATCCCTACGAGCAGTACTTC.